This T cell receptor beta chain was documented in a study of blood T cells in healthy people across ages. Primed by a sample-barcoded 5' primer and a J-beta primer mix, a second PCR proceeded for 7 to 11 cycles. TCRdb re-analysed the 5' RACE reads in MiXCR, keeping a single row per CDR3 protein. The data show about 1,800,000 distinct CDR3 sequences, 28% seen once. This clonotype has a handful of counts. Germline CDR1 reads SGHRS; CDR2 reads YFSETQ. The V end was cut by 3 bases, the J end by 3 bases, with 25 bases between. The CDR3 consists of 19 residues. The source of this sequence is a woman aged 25 to 45 in good health. Specimen: blood. The genes are TRBV5-1 and TRBJ2-1; no clear D. CDR3: CASSYPAGVGVPNYNEQFF. CDR3 in DNA: TGCGCCAGCAGCTATCCAGCAGGAGTCGGAGTGCCCAACTACAATGAGCAGTTCTTC.